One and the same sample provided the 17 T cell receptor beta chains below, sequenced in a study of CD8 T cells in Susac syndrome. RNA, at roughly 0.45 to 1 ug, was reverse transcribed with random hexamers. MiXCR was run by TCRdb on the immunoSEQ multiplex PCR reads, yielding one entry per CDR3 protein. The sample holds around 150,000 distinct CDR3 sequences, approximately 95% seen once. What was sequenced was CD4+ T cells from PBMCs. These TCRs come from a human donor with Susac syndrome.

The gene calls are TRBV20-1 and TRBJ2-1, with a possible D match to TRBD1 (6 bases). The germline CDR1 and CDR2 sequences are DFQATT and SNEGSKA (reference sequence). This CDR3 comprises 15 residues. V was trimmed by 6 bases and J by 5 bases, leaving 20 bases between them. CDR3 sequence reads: CSAREQGRYNNEQFF. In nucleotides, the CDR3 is TGCAGTGCCCGCGAACAGGGAAGGTATAACAATGAGCAGTTCTTC.

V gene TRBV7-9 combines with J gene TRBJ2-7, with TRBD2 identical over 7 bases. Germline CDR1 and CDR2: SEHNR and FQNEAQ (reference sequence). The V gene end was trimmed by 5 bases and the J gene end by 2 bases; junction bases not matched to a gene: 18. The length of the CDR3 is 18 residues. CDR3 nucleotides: TGTGCCAGCAGCCCTGGACCCCTAGCGGCCCTGGATCCCTACGAGCAGTACTTC. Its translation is CASSPGPLAALDPYEQYF.

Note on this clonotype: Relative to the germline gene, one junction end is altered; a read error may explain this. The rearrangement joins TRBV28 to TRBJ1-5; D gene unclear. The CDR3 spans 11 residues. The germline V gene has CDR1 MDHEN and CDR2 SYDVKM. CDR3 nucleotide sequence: TGTGCCAGCAGTTTACCGGATATGTTGTATTTT. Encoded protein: CASSLPDMLYF.

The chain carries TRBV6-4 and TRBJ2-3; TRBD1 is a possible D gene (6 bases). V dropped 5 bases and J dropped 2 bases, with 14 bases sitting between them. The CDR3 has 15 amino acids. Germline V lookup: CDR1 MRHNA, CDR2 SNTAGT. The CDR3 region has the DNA TGTGCCAGCAGTCGGACAGCTACAAACACAGATACGCAGTATTTT. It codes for CASSRTATNTDTQYF.

The CDR3 region has the DNA TGCGCCAGCAGCCAAGAATGGGTATTTGGAAACACCATATATTTT. Its protein product is CASSQEWVFGNTIYF. This sequence joins TRBV4-1 and TRBJ1-3, with D hard to call. V dropped 0 bases and J dropped 3 bases, with 9 bases sitting between them. The CDR3 runs 15 residues. Per germline, CDR1 MGHRA and CDR2 YSYEKL.

CDR3 amino acids: CSASGLAGGHESFF. DNA for the CDR3: TGCAGTGCTAGCGGACTAGCGGGAGGTCACGAGTCGTTCTTC. The chain recombines TRBV20-1 with TRBJ2-1, with 14 bases identical to TRBD2. Germline V gene sequence: CDR1 DFQATT, CDR2 SNEGSKA (reference sequence). The junction had 10 bases not matched to a gene; V was cut back by 3 bases and J by 15 bases. The CDR3 is 14 residues long.

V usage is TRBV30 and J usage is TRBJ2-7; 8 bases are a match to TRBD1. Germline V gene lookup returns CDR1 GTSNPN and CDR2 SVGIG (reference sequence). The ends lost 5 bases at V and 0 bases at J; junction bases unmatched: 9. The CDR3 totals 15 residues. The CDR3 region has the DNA TGTGCCTGGGCGACAGGGGATCGAAGCTCCTACGAGCAGTACTTC. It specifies CAWATGDRSSYEQYF.

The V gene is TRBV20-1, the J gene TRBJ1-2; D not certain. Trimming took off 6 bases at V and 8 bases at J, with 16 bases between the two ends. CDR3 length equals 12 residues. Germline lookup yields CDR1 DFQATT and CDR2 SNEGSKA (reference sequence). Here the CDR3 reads CSAQSGLEGYTF. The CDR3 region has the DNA TGCAGTGCCCAGAGCGGCTTAGAGGGCTACACCTTC.

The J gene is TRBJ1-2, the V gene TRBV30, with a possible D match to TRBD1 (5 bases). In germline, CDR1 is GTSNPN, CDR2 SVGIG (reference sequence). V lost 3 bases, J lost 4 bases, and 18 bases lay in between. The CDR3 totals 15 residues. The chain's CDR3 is CAWSQAPRQSYGYTF. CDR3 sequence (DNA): TGTGCCTGGAGCCAGGCCCCACGACAGAGCTATGGCTACACCTTC. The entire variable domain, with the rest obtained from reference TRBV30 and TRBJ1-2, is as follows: SQTIHQWPATLVQPVGSPLSLECTVEGTSNPNLYWYRQAAGRGLQLLFYSVGIGQISSEVPQNLSASRPQDRQFILSSKKLLLSDSGFYLCAWSQAPRQSYGYTFGSGTRLTVV.

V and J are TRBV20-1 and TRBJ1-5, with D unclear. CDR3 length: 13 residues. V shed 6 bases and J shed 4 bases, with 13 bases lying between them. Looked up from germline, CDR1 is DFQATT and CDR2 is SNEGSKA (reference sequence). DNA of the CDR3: TGCAGTGCCGCCGGCGGGGAAAATCAGCCCCAGCATTTT. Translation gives CSAAGGENQPQHF.

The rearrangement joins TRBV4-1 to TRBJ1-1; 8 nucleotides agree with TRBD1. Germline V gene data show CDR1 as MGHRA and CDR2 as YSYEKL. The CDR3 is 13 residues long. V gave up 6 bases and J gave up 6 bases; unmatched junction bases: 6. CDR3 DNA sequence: TGCGCCAGCAGTTCGACAGGGGATCCTGAAGCTTTCTTT. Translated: CASSSTGDPEAFF.

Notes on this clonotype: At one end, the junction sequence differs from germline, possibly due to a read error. Written as DNA, the CDR3 is TGTGCCCACGACAGGGCTGGGTTT. Protein sequence: CAHDRAGF. The chain uses TRBV30 and TRBJ1-1, with 7 bases lining up with TRBD1. Germline values: CDR1 GTSNPN, CDR2 SVGIG (reference sequence). The CDR3 runs to 8 residues.

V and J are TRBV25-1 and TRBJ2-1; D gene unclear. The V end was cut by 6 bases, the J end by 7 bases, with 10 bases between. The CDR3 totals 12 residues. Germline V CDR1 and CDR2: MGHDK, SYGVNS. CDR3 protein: CASRSFGNEQFF. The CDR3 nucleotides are TGTGCCAGCAGATCCTTTGGGAATGAGCAGTTCTTC.

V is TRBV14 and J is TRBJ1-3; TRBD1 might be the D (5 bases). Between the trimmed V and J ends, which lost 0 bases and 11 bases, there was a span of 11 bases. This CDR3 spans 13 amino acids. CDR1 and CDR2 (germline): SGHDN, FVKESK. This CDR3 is CASSQDRGTPIYF. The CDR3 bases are TGTGCCAGCAGCCAAGATCGCGGGACCCCCATATATTTT.

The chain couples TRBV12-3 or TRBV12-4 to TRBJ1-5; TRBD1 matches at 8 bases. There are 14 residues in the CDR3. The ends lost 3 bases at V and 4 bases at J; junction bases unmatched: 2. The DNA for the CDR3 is TGTGCCAGCAGTTTGACAGGGGAAAATCAGCCCCAGCATTTT. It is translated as CASSLTGENQPQHF.

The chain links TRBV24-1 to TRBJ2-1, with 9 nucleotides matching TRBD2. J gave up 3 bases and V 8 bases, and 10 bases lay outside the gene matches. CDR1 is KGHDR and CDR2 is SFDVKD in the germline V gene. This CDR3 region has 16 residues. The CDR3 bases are TGTGCCACCACTGGGAGCAGCGGGAGGTGCTACAATGAGCAGTTCTTC. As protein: CATTGSSGRCYNEQFF.

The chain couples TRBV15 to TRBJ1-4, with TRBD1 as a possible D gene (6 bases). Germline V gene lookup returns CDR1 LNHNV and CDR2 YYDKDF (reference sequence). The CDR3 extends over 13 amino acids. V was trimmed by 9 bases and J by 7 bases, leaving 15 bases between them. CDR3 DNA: TGTGCCACGCGCCGGGGGCGGGGTGAAAAACTGTTTTTT. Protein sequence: CATRRGRGEKLFF.